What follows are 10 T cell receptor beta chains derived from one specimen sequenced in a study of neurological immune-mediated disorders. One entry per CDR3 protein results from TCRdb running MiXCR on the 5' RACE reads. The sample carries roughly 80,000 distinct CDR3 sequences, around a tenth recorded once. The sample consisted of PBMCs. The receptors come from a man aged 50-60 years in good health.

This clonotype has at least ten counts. The DNA of the CDR3 is TGCGCCAGCAGCCAAGGCAGGGCGAATGAGCAGTACTTC. Residues: CASSQGRANEQYF. The rearrangement joins TRBV4-1 to TRBJ2-7; TRBD1 might be the D (5 bases). V lost 1 base and J 7 bases, leaving 11 bases between the germline ends. Germline V gene lookup returns CDR1 MGHRA and CDR2 YSYEKL. This CDR3 is built from 13 residues.

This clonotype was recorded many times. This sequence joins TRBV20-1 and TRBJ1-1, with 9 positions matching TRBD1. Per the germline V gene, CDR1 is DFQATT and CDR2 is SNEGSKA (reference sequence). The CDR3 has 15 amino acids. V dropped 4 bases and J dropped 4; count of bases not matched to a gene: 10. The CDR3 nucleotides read TGCAGTGCTATCGGACCAGGACAGGGGCCCACTGAAGCTTTCTTT. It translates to CSAIGPGQGPTEAFF.

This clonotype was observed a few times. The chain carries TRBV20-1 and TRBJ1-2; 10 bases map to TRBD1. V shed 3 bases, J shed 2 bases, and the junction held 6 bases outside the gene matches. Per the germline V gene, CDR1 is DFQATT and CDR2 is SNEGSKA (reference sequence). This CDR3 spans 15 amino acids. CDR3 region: CSASPWTGGNYGYTF. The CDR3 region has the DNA TGCAGTGCTAGCCCCTGGACAGGGGGAAACTATGGCTACACCTTC.

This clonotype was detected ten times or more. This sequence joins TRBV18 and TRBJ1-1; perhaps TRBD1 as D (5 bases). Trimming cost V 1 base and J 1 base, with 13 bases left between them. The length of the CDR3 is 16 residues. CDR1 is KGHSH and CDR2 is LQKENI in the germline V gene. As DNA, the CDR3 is TGTGCCAGCTCACCACGGATGGGACGGGAGAACACTGAAGCTTTCTTT. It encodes CASSPRMGRENTEAFF. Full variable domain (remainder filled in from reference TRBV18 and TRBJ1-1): NAGVMQNPRHLVRRRGQEARLRCSPMKGHSHVYWYRQLPEEGLKFMVYLQKENIIDESGMPKERFSAEFPKEGPSILRIQQVVRGDSAAYFCASSPRMGRENTEAFFGQGTRLTVV.

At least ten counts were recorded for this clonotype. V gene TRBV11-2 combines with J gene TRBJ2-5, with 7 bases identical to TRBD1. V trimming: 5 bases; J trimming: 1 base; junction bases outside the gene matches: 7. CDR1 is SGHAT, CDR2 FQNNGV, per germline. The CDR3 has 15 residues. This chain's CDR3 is CASSPQQGLQETQYF. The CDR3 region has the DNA TGTGCCAGCAGCCCTCAACAGGGGCTCCAAGAGACCCAGTACTTC.

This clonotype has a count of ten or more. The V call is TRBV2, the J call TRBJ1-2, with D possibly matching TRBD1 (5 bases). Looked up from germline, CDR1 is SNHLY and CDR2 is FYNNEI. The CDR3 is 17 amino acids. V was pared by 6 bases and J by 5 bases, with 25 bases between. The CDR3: CASSPQVADLVWYGYTF. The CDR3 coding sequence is TGTGCCAGCAGCCCACAGGTAGCCGATTTAGTTTGGTATGGCTACACCTTC.

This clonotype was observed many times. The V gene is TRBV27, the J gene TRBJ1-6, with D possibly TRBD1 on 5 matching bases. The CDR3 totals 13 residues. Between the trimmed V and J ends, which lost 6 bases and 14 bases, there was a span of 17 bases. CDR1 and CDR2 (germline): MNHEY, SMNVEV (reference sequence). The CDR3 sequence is CASSSGTVGTLHF. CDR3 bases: TGTGCCAGCAGCTCCGGGACCGTAGGAACCCTCCACTTT.

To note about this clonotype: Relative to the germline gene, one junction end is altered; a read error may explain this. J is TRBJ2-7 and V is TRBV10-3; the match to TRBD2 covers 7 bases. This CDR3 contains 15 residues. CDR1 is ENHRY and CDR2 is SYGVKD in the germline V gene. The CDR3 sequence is CAIIGTAGVTYDQYF. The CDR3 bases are TGTGCCATCATTGGAACGGCGGGGGTCACCTACGATCAGTACTTC.

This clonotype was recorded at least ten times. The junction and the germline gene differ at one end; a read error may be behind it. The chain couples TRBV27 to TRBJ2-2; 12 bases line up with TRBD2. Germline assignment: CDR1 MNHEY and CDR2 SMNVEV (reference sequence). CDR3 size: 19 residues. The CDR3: CASSLSPSGRAPKTGELFF. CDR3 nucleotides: TGTGCCAGCAGTTTATCCCCTAGCGGGAGGGCTCCGAAAACCGGGGAGCTGTTTTTT.

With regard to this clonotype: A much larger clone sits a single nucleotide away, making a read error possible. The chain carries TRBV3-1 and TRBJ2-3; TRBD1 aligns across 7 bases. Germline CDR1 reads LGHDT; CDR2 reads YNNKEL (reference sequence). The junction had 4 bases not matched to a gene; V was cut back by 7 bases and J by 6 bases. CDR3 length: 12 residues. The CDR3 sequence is CASTGTADTQYF. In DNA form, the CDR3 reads TGTGCCAGCACGGGGACAGCGGATACGCAGTATTTT.